This T cell receptor (beta chain) derives from a study of cytomegalovirus exposure and HLA in healthy donors. V lost 7 bases to trimming and J lost 8 bases, with 17 bases between them. Germline V gene data show CDR1 as LNHDA and CDR2 as SQIVND (reference sequence). The CDR3 spans 14 residues. Amplification used 60 Vbeta primers and 13 Jbeta primers. Generated by immunoSEQ multiplex PCR, the TCRdb table keeps only in-frame clones and is missing some. The repertoire holds about 140,000 clones, with roughly three quarters as singletons. This receptor was identified in a man between 25 and 39 years old in good health and CMV-seronegative. The rearrangement links TRBV19 to TRBJ2-2, with D perhaps matching TRBD2 (6 bases). Sequences were obtained from PBMCs. CDR3 in DNA: TGTGCCAGTAACACGGGAGTCGTTTTAGGGGAGCTGTTTTTT. Its protein product is CASNTGVVLGELFF.